This T cell receptor beta chain emerged from a study of PD-1 blockade in classical Hodgkin lymphoma. On the study more broadly: Once every 2 weeks, patients received intravenous nivolumab at 3 mg/kg. Whole-study results and caveats: Sources of repertoire differences remain undefined, possibly disease activity or prior therapy. Significantly greater TCR diversity emerged by C4D1 in CD4+ cells but not CD8+ cells. The study reported lower baseline TCR diversity in newly diagnosed patients than in healthy donors.

About this clone: Its antigen is currently unknown.

The trim removed 3 bases at V and 2 bases at J, leaving 7 bases unmatched. CDR1 is SGHRS, CDR2 YFSETQ, per germline. The CDR3 consists of 15 residues. In every patient, relapse followed autologous stem cell transplantation, while exposure to brentuximab vedotin differed. This table comes from immunoSEQ multiplex PCR, and its TCRdb copy is limited to in-frame clones, with some not included. The sample records approximately 58,000 clones, less than 95% being singletons. Source: peripheral blood mononuclear cells (PBMCs), taken before the second cycle of nivolumab. The V and J genes are TRBV5-1 and TRBJ2-7; TRBD1 matches 8 bases. This TCR was recovered from a human donor with classical Hodgkin lymphoma. This CDR3 is CASSSDRGGPYEQYF. CDR3 coding DNA: TGCGCCAGCAGCTCAGACAGGGGCGGGCCCTACGAGCAGTACTTC.